The 19 T cell receptor beta chains reported below all come from one sample, sequenced in a study of beta chain features in type 1 diabetes. Reverse transcribing all isolated RNA meant expressed TCRB transcripts were sequenced. Profiled with immunoSEQ multiplex PCR; TCRdb holds only in-frame clones, not every one. The sample has some 280,000 clones; 13% to 15% are singletons. Whole-study findings and limits: All four CD4+ subsets of Type 1 diabetes patients contained TCRB CDR3s that were moderately but significantly shorter.

Their antigens are not known. Sequencing was performed on naive CD4+ T cells from blood. These receptors originate from a man in his thirties or forties with type 1 diabetes.

V and J are TRBV6-5 and TRBJ2-7; perhaps TRBD2 as D (5 bases). The germline V and J ends were trimmed by 5 bases and 3 bases, with 14 bases remaining between them. Per germline, CDR1 MNHEY and CDR2 SVGAGI. The CDR3 sequence is 14 residues long. This CDR3 is CASSPTNINYEQYF. The DNA for the CDR3 is TGTGCCAGCAGTCCGACTAATATCAACTACGAGCAGTACTTC.

The V call is TRBV12-5, the J call TRBJ2-1, with 12 bases matching TRBD2. CDR3 length: 17 amino acids. The germline gives CDR1 LGHNT, CDR2 FRNRAP. J was trimmed by 9 bases and V by 5 bases; bases with no gene match: 14. This chain's CDR3 is CASGPGTSGWTDGEQFF. Written as DNA, the CDR3 is TGTGCTAGTGGTCCAGGGACTAGCGGGTGGACGGACGGTGAGCAGTTCTTC.

In its sample, this clone was seen a few times. The genes are TRBV30 and TRBJ2-2; a possible D gene is TRBD2 (6 bases). Germline V gene data show CDR1 as GTSNPN and CDR2 as SVGIG (reference sequence). Trimming left V 4 bases short and J 8 bases short, with 11 bases between. CDR3 length: 12 amino acids. DNA for the CDR3: TGTGCCTGGACCCCCGGGGGAGGGGAGCTGTTTTTT. Residues: CAWTPGGGELFF.

There are a few counts of this clone. The chain couples TRBV5-1 to TRBJ2-7; 9 bases are shared with TRBD2. Trimming at V came to 5 bases and at J to 0 bases, leaving 21 bases not matched to a gene. Germline lookup yields CDR1 SGHRS and CDR2 YFSETQ. The CDR3 runs to 20 residues. The CDR3 DNA sequence: TGCGCCAGCAGTCGAACGCCACCCAGAGTAGCGGGAGAGTTCTCCTACGAGCAGTACTTC. This codes for CASSRTPPRVAGEFSYEQYF.

The rearrangement links TRBV7-2 to TRBJ2-5; D remains ambiguous. Germline CDR1 and CDR2: SGHTA and FQGNSA. The length of the CDR3 is 13 residues. V was cut by 2 bases and J by 6 bases, with 10 bases left in between. The CDR3 protein is CASSLSLPKTQYF. CDR3 DNA: TGTGCCAGCAGCTTATCACTACCAAAGACCCAGTACTTC.

This clone was recorded a few times. The chain has TRBV7-9 and TRBJ1-4; perhaps TRBD1 as D (5 bases). The CDR3 length is 15 residues. V shed 5 bases and J shed 5 bases, with 15 bases lying between them. The V gene's germline CDR1 is SEHNR and CDR2 FQNEAQ (reference sequence). CDR3 DNA: TGTGCCAGCAGCCCATGGAGGGGCAAGAATGAAAAACTGTTTTTT. Its protein product is CASSPWRGKNEKLFF.

This clone showed up just a few times. The chain combines TRBV28 with TRBJ2-1, with a possible D match to TRBD1 (5 bases). Germline assignment: CDR1 MDHEN and CDR2 SYDVKM. V lost 5 bases and J lost 2, with 10 bases in between. There are 14 residues in the CDR3. The CDR3 coding sequence is TGTGCCAGCAGTGAGACAGCCACCTACAATGAGCAGTTCTTC. This translates into CASSETATYNEQFF.

The chain combines TRBV10-3 with TRBJ2-7, with TRBD2 matching 9 bases. CDR3 length equals 18 residues. CDR1 is ENHRY, CDR2 SYGVKD, per germline. V dropped 0 bases and J dropped 1; count of bases not matched to a gene: 10. CDR3 bases: TGTGCCATCAGTGAGTCATTAGCGGGAGCTTCAGTTTCCTACGAGCAGTACTTC. Amino acid sequence: CAISESLAGASVSYEQYF.

This clone turned up a few times. This chain joins TRBV5-1 and TRBJ2-2; D gene ambiguous. Germline V gives CDR1 SGHRS, CDR2 YFSETQ. CDR3 length equals 15 residues. Deletions cut 1 base from V and 1 base from J, with 8 bases between. The CDR3 DNA sequence: TGCGCCAGCAGCTTGTTACAGCTGAACACCGGGGAGCTGTTTTTT. This encodes CASSLLQLNTGELFF.

This clone was seen a handful of times. The rearrangement links TRBV7-9 to TRBJ2-3; 8 bases are a match to TRBD2. J lost 4 bases, V lost 5 bases, and 5 bases had no gene match. This CDR3 region has 14 residues. Germline CDR1 reads SEHNR; CDR2 reads FQNEAQ (reference sequence). The CDR3 region has the DNA TGTGCCAGCAGCCCGGGACTAGAAGCAGATACGCAGTATTTT. Its translation: CASSPGLEADTQYF.

This clone appeared a few times. V and J are TRBV30 and TRBJ2-7; 11 positions agree with TRBD2. The CDR3 runs to 15 residues. Germline-derived CDR1 and CDR2 are GTSNPN and SVGIG (reference sequence). The J segment lost 2 bases and the V segment lost 3 bases, leaving 6 bases of the junction unmatched. This chain's CDR3 is CAWSPGLAVTYEQYF. In DNA, the CDR3 is TGTGCCTGGAGCCCGGGACTAGCGGTCACCTACGAGCAGTACTTC.

This chain links TRBV29-1 with TRBJ1-1; tentatively, D is TRBD1 (5 bases). This CDR3 has 13 amino acids. The germline V gene encodes CDR1 SQVTM and CDR2 ANQGSEA. The V gene lost 1 base and the J gene lost 1 base, with 7 bases spanning the gap. The DNA of the CDR3 is TGCAGCGTTGAAGTTACAGGGAACACTGAAGCTTTCTTT. Translated, it gives CSVEVTGNTEAFF.

In its sample, this clone was seen a few times. The J gene is TRBJ2-7, the V gene TRBV18; 10 bases are a match to TRBD2. Germline lookup yields CDR1 KGHSH and CDR2 LQKENI. Trimming removed 4 bases from V and 1 base from J; junction bases left unmatched: 4. The CDR3 totals 15 residues. The CDR3 protein is CASSRVAGGSYEQYF. In DNA, the CDR3 is TGTGCCAGCTCACGCGTAGCGGGAGGTTCCTACGAGCAGTACTTC.

The chain combines TRBV10-3 with TRBJ2-1; TRBD1 agrees at 12 bases. CDR1 and CDR2 (germline): ENHRY, SYGVKD. The junction had 7 bases not matched to a gene; V was cut back by 6 bases and J by 7 bases. This CDR3 is built from 15 residues. CDR3 bases: TGTGCCATCAGGGAGCCGGGACAGGGGGCTAATGAGCAGTTCTTC. It translates to CAIREPGQGANEQFF.

The genes are TRBV13 and TRBJ1-4, with 7 bases fitting TRBD1. With V trimmed by 3 bases and J by 2 bases, 6 bases remained unmatched. In germline, CDR1 is PRHDT, CDR2 FYEKMQ (reference sequence). The CDR3 extends over 16 amino acids. The CDR3 region is CASSFARGPTNEKLFF. In DNA, the CDR3 is TGTGCCAGCAGCTTCGCGAGGGGGCCTACTAATGAAAAACTGTTTTTT.

The sample holds a few counts of this clone. V usage is TRBV30 and J usage is TRBJ2-3; 9 bases align to TRBD2. Germline-derived CDR1 and CDR2 are GTSNPN and SVGIG (reference sequence). J was trimmed by 8 bases and V by 3 bases; bases with no gene match: 9. The CDR3 loop spans 14 amino acids. In nucleotides, the CDR3 is TGTGCCTGGAGACTAGCGGGTGGCATCGGTACGCAGTATTTT. Translating it yields CAWRLAGGIGTQYF.

This clone turned up a few times. The V call is TRBV7-9, the J call TRBJ2-7; the D is unclear. V lost 0 bases to trimming and J lost 0 bases, with 6 bases between them. CDR3 length equals 14 residues. Germline CDR1 and CDR2: SEHNR and FQNEAQ (reference sequence). The CDR3: CASSLAGSSYEQYF. CDR3 nucleotide sequence: TGTGCCAGCAGCTTAGCGGGCAGCTCCTACGAGCAGTACTTC.

This clone has a handful of counts. This chain connects TRBV7-2 to TRBJ1-1, with D uncertain. Germline V gene sequence: CDR1 SGHTA, CDR2 FQGNSA. The germline V and J ends were trimmed by 2 bases and 3 bases, with 13 bases remaining between them. The CDR3 has 15 amino acids. The CDR3 region has the DNA TGTGCCAGCAGCTTAATGACCACTACTCACACTGAAGCTTTCTTT. Protein: CASSLMTTTHTEAFF.

The V call is TRBV7-7, the J call TRBJ2-1; 9 bases are a match to TRBD2. The CDR3 loop spans 15 amino acids. Germline lookup yields CDR1 SSHAT and CDR2 FNYEAQ (reference sequence). The junction had 6 bases not matched to a gene; V was cut back by 5 bases and J by 4 bases. CDR3 amino acids: CASSLSAGGYNEQFF. CDR3 coding DNA: TGTGCCAGCAGCCTCTCAGCGGGAGGTTACAATGAGCAGTTCTTC.